Below are 18 T cell receptor beta chains sequenced from a single sample in a study of T cell changes during pregnancy in multiple sclerosis. Sequencing was performed with immunoSEQ multiplex PCR; in TCRdb, only in-frame clones are kept and a portion is missing. The sample gives about 72,000 clones, about nine tenths of which show up once; around 0.7% is in the top ten. Sequencing was performed on peripheral blood, taken in the third trimester of pregnancy. The receptors were gathered from a female donor in good health, enrolled as a control in a pregnancy study.

The V gene is TRBV6-1, the J gene TRBJ1-1, with a tentative D call TRBD1 (5 bases). This CDR3 is built from 14 residues. V lost 5 bases and J 0 bases, leaving 10 bases between the germline ends. CDR1 and CDR2 (germline): MNHNS, SASEGT. CDR3 nucleotide sequence: TGTGCCAGCAGTTCCCAGGGTATGAACACTGAAGCTTTCTTT. Translated: CASSSQGMNTEAFF.

The chain carries TRBV7-2 and TRBJ2-7, with TRBD2 identical over 14 bases. Germline V CDR1 and CDR2: SGHTA, FQGNSA. The CDR3 is 15 residues long. J was trimmed by 6 bases and V by 6 bases; bases with no gene match: 7. DNA of the CDR3: TGTGCCAGCAGTTTTGGACTAGCGGGGGGTCCCGAGCAGTACTTC. This codes for CASSFGLAGGPEQYF.

The CDR3 DNA sequence: TGCGCCAGCAGCTCACCCCGGGACAGGGGAGCCACCGGGGAGCTGTTTTTT. This translates into CASSSPRDRGATGELFF. J is TRBJ2-2 and V is TRBV5-1; 10 bases agree with TRBD1. J gave up 4 bases and V 3 bases, and 9 bases lay outside the gene matches. The CDR3 length is 17 residues. CDR1 and CDR2 from the germline V gene are SGHRS and YFSETQ.

The CDR3 sequence is CASSQGADNSPLHF. As DNA, the CDR3 is TGTGCCAGCTCACAGGGGGCCGATAATTCACCCCTCCACTTT. V usage is TRBV18 and J usage is TRBJ1-6, with 7 bases lining up with TRBD1. Germline loops: CDR1 KGHSH, CDR2 LQKENI. With V trimmed by 4 bases and J by 5 bases, 2 bases remained unmatched. This CDR3 is 14 amino acids long. The whole variable domain, remainder taken from reference TRBV18 and TRBJ1-6, is NAGVMQNPRHLVRRRGQEARLRCSPMKGHSHVYWYRQLPEEGLKFMVYLQKENIIDESGMPKERFSAEFPKEGPSILRIQQVVRGDSAAYFCASSQGADNSPLHFGNGTRLTVT.

V is TRBV28 and J is TRBJ2-5; 11 nucleotides line up with TRBD1. V shed 6 bases and J 4 bases; nucleotides not matched to a gene: 7. The V gene's germline CDR1 is MDHEN and CDR2 SYDVKM. The CDR3 totals 15 residues. The CDR3 sequence is CASRRSDRGRETQYF. For the CDR3, the DNA is TGTGCCAGCAGACGCTCGGACAGGGGGCGAGAGACCCAGTACTTC.

V usage is TRBV10-3 and J usage is TRBJ1-1; D is undetermined. This CDR3 is 12 amino acids long. Germline lookup yields CDR1 ENHRY and CDR2 SYGVKD. V lost 8 bases, J lost 5 bases, and 12 bases lay in between. CDR3 nucleotides: TGTGCCATCGGATCCCGGACTACTGAAGCTTTCTTT. Amino acids: CAIGSRTTEAFF.

In this sample, this clone turned up once. The J gene is TRBJ2-7, the V gene TRBV19; 10 nucleotides line up with TRBD1. Germline values: CDR1 LNHDA, CDR2 SQIVND (reference sequence). V trimming: 6 bases; J trimming: 3 bases; junction bases outside the gene matches: 11. The CDR3 has 16 residues. CDR3 region: CASRPRPGQGFYEQYF. The CDR3 bases are TGTGCCAGTAGGCCAAGACCGGGACAGGGGTTCTACGAGCAGTACTTC.

The rearrangement joins TRBV13 to TRBJ2-5; D gene uncertain. The CDR3 is 11 amino acids. V lost 6 bases, J lost 1 base, and 3 bases lay in between. Looked up from germline, CDR1 is PRHDT and CDR2 is FYEKMQ (reference sequence). CDR3 in DNA: TGTGCCAGCAGACTCCAAGAGACCCAGTACTTC. This encodes CASRLQETQYF. Filled out from reference TRBV13 and TRBJ2-5, the complete variable domain reads AAGVIQSPRHLIKEKRETATLKCYPIPRHDTVYWYQQGPGQDPQFLISFYEKMQSDKGSIPDRFSAQQFSDYHSELNMSSLELGDSALYFCASRLQETQYFGPGTRLLVL.

This clone has just a few counts. This chain joins TRBV5-5 and TRBJ2-1; the match to TRBD2 covers 8 bases. Unmatched junction bases numbered 10, after V lost 2 bases and J lost 6 bases. Germline V CDR1 and CDR2: SGHKS, YYEKEE (reference sequence). The CDR3 totals 16 residues. DNA of the CDR3: TGTGCCAGCAGCTTTTTCCGGGAGGGGGTAGGCAATGAGCAGTTCTTC. Translation gives CASSFFREGVGNEQFF.

V and J are TRBV7-2 and TRBJ1-2; D is possibly TRBD1 (6 bases). The CDR3 consists of 16 residues. With 3 bases removed from V and 0 bases from J, the gap between germline ends came to 14 bases. Germline assignment: CDR1 SGHTA and CDR2 FQGNSA. CDR3 nucleotide sequence: TGTGCCAGCAGCTTTGATGCAGGGGTCACTAACTATGGCTACACCTTC. Protein product: CASSFDAGVTNYGYTF.

This clone was counted a few times. The rearrangement uses TRBV2 and TRBJ1-5; D might be TRBD1 (6 bases). The V end lost 3 bases, the J end lost 3 bases, and 12 bases lay between the germline ends. CDR3 length: 15 amino acids. CDR1 is SNHLY and CDR2 is FYNNEI in the germline V gene. CDR3 bases: TGTGCCAGCAGTGAGGAAGGGACATTCAATCAGCCCCAGCATTTT. Encoded protein: CASSEEGTFNQPQHF. The whole variable domain, remainder taken from reference TRBV2 and TRBJ1-5, is EPEVTQTPSHQVTQMGQEVILRCVPISNHLYFYWYRQILGQKVEFLVSFYNNEISEKSEIFDDQFSVERPDGSNFTLKIRSTKLEDSAMYFCASSEEGTFNQPQHFGDGTRLSIL.

The chain links TRBV7-2 to TRBJ1-5; 7 bases align to TRBD1. Germline loops: CDR1 SGHTA, CDR2 FQGNSA. This CDR3 spans 15 amino acids. V was pared by 3 bases and J by 0 bases, with 2 bases of the junction left unmatched. The CDR3, as DNA: TGTGCCAGCAGCTTGACAGGGACTAGCAATCAGCCCCAGCATTTT. Protein sequence: CASSLTGTSNQPQHF.

The chain joins TRBV5-1 to TRBJ2-3; TRBD1 matches 10 bases. The CDR3 covers 17 residues. After removal of 3 bases from V and 0 bases from J, the junction contained 7 bases not matched to a gene. CDR1 is SGHRS, CDR2 YFSETQ, per germline. The CDR3 is CASSWGTGEGSTDTQYF. For the CDR3, the DNA is TGCGCCAGCAGCTGGGGGACAGGGGAAGGTAGCACAGATACGCAGTATTTT.

The rearrangement uses TRBV4-1 and TRBJ2-1; TRBD2 aligns across 7 bases. V shed 1 base and J 7 bases; nucleotides not matched to a gene: 4. The CDR3 consists of 14 residues. Germline loops: CDR1 MGHRA, CDR2 YSYEKL. CDR3 sequence: CASSQGGGGNEQFF. In DNA form, the CDR3 reads TGCGCCAGCAGCCAAGGCGGGGGTGGGAATGAGCAGTTCTTC.

J is TRBJ1-1 and V is TRBV7-9, with D unresolved. CDR3 size: 16 residues. V was clipped by 5 bases and J by 5 bases, with 21 bases between them. From germline, CDR1 is SEHNR and CDR2 FQNEAQ (reference sequence). CDR3 sequence: CASSLPTQVGRTEAFF. The CDR3 DNA sequence: TGTGCCAGCAGCCTTCCCACCCAGGTAGGAAGGACTGAAGCTTTCTTT.

This chain links TRBV6-5 with TRBJ2-1; 11 positions agree with TRBD1. With 6 bases clipped from V and 15 bases from J, the junction kept 10 bases outside the gene matches. The V gene's germline CDR1 is MNHEY and CDR2 SVGAGI. This CDR3 has 13 residues. CDR3 amino acids: CASSRPRTGGWFF. The CDR3 nucleotides read TGTGCCAGCAGCCGCCCTCGGACAGGGGGCTGGTTCTTC.

The chain couples TRBV18 to TRBJ2-1; 7 nucleotides agree with TRBD1. Germline-derived CDR1 and CDR2 are KGHSH and LQKENI. This CDR3 has 16 amino acids. The trim removed 6 bases at V and 3 bases at J, leaving 11 bases unmatched. CDR3 sequence (DNA): TGTGCCAGCTCGCAGGGGGTCGGGACAGTCTACAATGAGCAGTTCTTC. It specifies CASSQGVGTVYNEQFF.

The sample holds one count of this clone. The chain employs TRBV27 and TRBJ2-1; 9 nucleotides line up with TRBD2. This CDR3 has 16 amino acids. In germline, CDR1 is MNHEY, CDR2 SMNVEV (reference sequence). V dropped 6 bases and J dropped 6; count of bases not matched to a gene: 12. The CDR3 DNA is TGTGCCAGCAGCCGGGAGGTAGCGGGAGTTCGCAATGAGCAGTTCTTC. Protein: CASSREVAGVRNEQFF.